A selection of T cell receptor beta chains follows, all from one sample in a study of cytomegalovirus exposure and HLA in healthy donors. The data were produced by immunoSEQ multiplex PCR, yet TCRdb's version contains in-frame clones alone and is incomplete. The sample holds 250,000 or so clones; 85% to 90% are singletons and the top ten take 2% to 3%. The sequencing sample was made of PBMCs. These receptors were taken from a man aged 18 to 29 in good health and CMV-seronegative. CDR3s include the opening cysteine and the closing phenylalanine or tryptophan. Each record gives: J gene, clone size, D gene, V gene, CDR3 protein, CDR3 DNA. A D gene is named only where the DNA matches it firmly. Only part of the rows carry a size: once, few, many, or a class if the clone is expanded.

J gene: TRBJ2-7
clone size: .
D gene: TRBD1
V gene: TRBV11-2
CDR3 protein: CASSPGGSYEQYF
CDR3 DNA: TGTGCCAGCAGCCCAGGGGGATCCTACGAGCAGTACTTC

J gene: TRBJ2-7
clone size: .
D gene: .
V gene: TRBV20-1
CDR3 protein: CSARQGSEQYF
CDR3 DNA: TGCAGTGCTAGACAGGGCAGCGAGCAGTACTTC

J gene: TRBJ2-3
clone size: .
D gene: TRBD2
V gene: TRBV29-1
CDR3 protein: CSGSGGIDTQYF
CDR3 DNA: TGCAGCGGGAGCGGGGGGATAGATACGCAGTATTTT

J gene: TRBJ1-2
clone size: .
D gene: .
V gene: TRBV5-1
CDR3 protein: CASSALPPGGDYGYTF
CDR3 DNA: TGCGCCAGCAGCGCTCTACCCCCGGGGGGGGATTATGGCTACACCTTC

J gene: TRBJ1-2
clone size: .
D gene: .
V gene: TRBV18
CDR3 protein: CASSHGKNYGYTF
CDR3 DNA: TGTGCCAGCTCACACGGGAAAAACTATGGCTACACCTTC

J gene: TRBJ1-2
clone size: .
D gene: .
V gene: TRBV14
CDR3 protein: CASSKGLRPYTF
CDR3 DNA: TGTGCCAGCAGCAAGGGACTCAGGCCTTACACCTTC

J gene: TRBJ2-3
clone size: .
D gene: TRBD1
V gene: TRBV5-5
CDR3 protein: CASSSKDRGITDTQYF
CDR3 DNA: TGTGCCAGCAGCAGCAAAGACAGGGGGATCACAGATACGCAGTATTTT

J gene: TRBJ2-7
clone size: .
D gene: .
V gene: TRBV6-4
CDR3 protein: CARNPGEQYF
CDR3 DNA: TGTGCCAGGAACCCAGGCGAGCAGTACTTC

J gene: TRBJ2-7
clone size: .
D gene: TRBD2
V gene: TRBV7-2
CDR3 protein: CASSPRTGGFYEQYF
CDR3 DNA: TGTGCCAGCAGCCCCCGGACGGGAGGTTTCTACGAGCAGTACTTC

J gene: TRBJ2-1
clone size: .
D gene: .
V gene: TRBV15
CDR3 protein: CATSREGSGVGNEQFF
CDR3 DNA: TGTGCCACCAGCAGAGAAGGGTCAGGGGTGGGCAATGAGCAGTTCTTC

J gene: TRBJ2-7
clone size: .
D gene: TRBD1
V gene: TRBV19
CDR3 protein: CASSARQGAPGYEQYF
CDR3 DNA: TGTGCCAGTAGTGCTAGACAGGGGGCGCCCGGTTACGAGCAGTACTTC

J gene: TRBJ2-5
clone size: many
D gene: .
V gene: TRBV4-2
CDR3 protein: CASSQDRGGGPLSETQYF
CDR3 DNA: TGTGCCAGCAGCCAAGATAGGGGAGGGGGGCCTCTCTCAGAGACCCAGTACTTC

J gene: TRBJ2-3
clone size: .
D gene: TRBD2
V gene: TRBV23-1
CDR3 protein: CASSLQFGGPERELDTQYF
CDR3 DNA: TGCGCCAGCAGTCTACAATTTGGAGGCCCGGAGCGGGAGTTAGATACGCAGTATTTT

J gene: TRBJ2-7
clone size: .
D gene: .
V gene: TRBV5-1
CDR3 protein: CASSLAVESPYEQYF
CDR3 DNA: TGCGCCAGCAGCTTGGCGGTAGAGTCACCCTACGAGCAGTACTTC

J gene: TRBJ1-4
clone size: .
D gene: .
V gene: TRBV19
CDR3 protein: CATAGRVNEKLFF
CDR3 DNA: TGTGCCACAGCCGGCAGGGTGAATGAAAAACTGTTTTTT

J gene: TRBJ2-2
clone size: .
D gene: TRBD2
V gene: TRBV28
CDR3 protein: CASSGLAGGLGTGELFF
CDR3 DNA: TGTGCCAGCAGTGGACTAGCGGGAGGGTTAGGTACCGGGGAGCTGTTTTTT

J gene: TRBJ2-5
clone size: .
D gene: .
V gene: TRBV19
CDR3 protein: CASSRTAQETQYF
CDR3 DNA: TGTGCCAGTTCCAGGACAGCCCAAGAGACCCAGTACTTC

J gene: TRBJ1-3
clone size: .
D gene: .
V gene: TRBV29-1
CDR3 protein: CSARDGVNTIYF
CDR3 DNA: TGCAGCGCCCGAGACGGGGTAAACACCATATATTTT

J gene: TRBJ2-7
clone size: .
D gene: .
V gene: TRBV27
CDR3 protein: CASSQGLQTYEQYF
CDR3 DNA: TGTGCCAGCAGTCAGGGACTGCAAACCTACGAGCAGTACTTC

J gene: TRBJ2-1
clone size: .
D gene: .
V gene: TRBV28
CDR3 protein: CASKLSGSSGEQFF
CDR3 DNA: TGTGCCAGCAAACTGAGTGGGAGCTCCGGTGAGCAGTTCTTC

J gene: TRBJ2-2
clone size: .
D gene: .
V gene: TRBV28
CDR3 protein: CASSLTTFTGELFF
CDR3 DNA: TGTGCCAGCAGTTTAACGACTTTCACCGGGGAGCTGTTTTTT

J gene: TRBJ1-5
clone size: .
D gene: TRBD1
V gene: TRBV7-8
CDR3 protein: CASSLGQGAVQPQHF
CDR3 DNA: TGTGCCAGCAGCTTAGGACAGGGGGCGGTTCAGCCCCAGCATTTT

J gene: TRBJ2-3
clone size: .
D gene: .
V gene: TRBV10-1
CDR3 protein: CASSEGQLSTDTQYF
CDR3 DNA: TGCGCCAGCAGTGAGGGGCAGCTTAGCACAGATACGCAGTATTTT

J gene: TRBJ2-7
clone size: .
D gene: .
V gene: TRBV7-2
CDR3 protein: CASSLTGRGYEQYF
CDR3 DNA: TGTGCCAGCAGCTTAACCGGTCGGGGGTACGAGCAGTACTTC

J gene: TRBJ1-6
clone size: once
D gene: .
V gene: TRBV4-3
CDR3 protein: CASSQARGGAYNSPLHF
CDR3 DNA: TGCGCCAGCAGCCAGGCTCGAGGGGGGGCCTATAATTCACCCCTCCACTTT

J gene: TRBJ2-1
clone size: .
D gene: .
V gene: TRBV6-5
CDR3 protein: CAAGESHIIDEQFF
CDR3 DNA: TGTGCCGCAGGGGAGAGCCATATAATAGATGAGCAGTTCTTC

J gene: TRBJ2-3
clone size: .
D gene: .
V gene: TRBV28
CDR3 protein: CASSPLGGAGDTQYF
CDR3 DNA: TGTGCCAGCAGTCCCCTGGGCGGGGCTGGAGATACGCAGTATTTT

J gene: TRBJ2-1
clone size: .
D gene: TRBD2
V gene: TRBV7-2
CDR3 protein: CASSVLAGSYNEQFF
CDR3 DNA: TGTGCCAGCAGCGTACTAGCGGGTTCCTACAATGAGCAGTTCTTC

J gene: TRBJ1-1
clone size: .
D gene: .
V gene: TRBV2
CDR3 protein: CARLQGGTEAFF
CDR3 DNA: TGTGCCAGACTTCAGGGAGGGACTGAAGCTTTCTTT

J gene: TRBJ2-1
clone size: .
D gene: .
V gene: TRBV6-6
CDR3 protein: CASSAQGYEQFF
CDR3 DNA: TGTGCCAGCAGTGCACAGGGTTATGAGCAGTTCTTC

J gene: TRBJ2-7
clone size: once
D gene: TRBD1
V gene: TRBV6-5
CDR3 protein: CASSSYVGGVYEQYF
CDR3 DNA: TGTGCCAGCAGCTCTTACGTAGGGGGCGTTTACGAGCAGTACTTC

J gene: TRBJ2-7
clone size: .
D gene: TRBD2
V gene: TRBV29-1
CDR3 protein: CSVVSGSHEQYF
CDR3 DNA: TGCAGCGTTGTAAGCGGGAGCCACGAGCAGTACTTC

J gene: TRBJ1-5
clone size: .
D gene: .
V gene: TRBV6-5
CDR3 protein: CASSYAVNQPQHF
CDR3 DNA: TGTGCCAGCAGTTATGCGGTAAATCAGCCCCAGCATTTT

J gene: TRBJ2-7
clone size: .
D gene: TRBD1
V gene: TRBV13
CDR3 protein: CASSLRGSYEQYF
CDR3 DNA: TGTGCCAGCAGCCTCAGGGGGTCCTACGAGCAGTACTTC

J gene: TRBJ2-1
clone size: .
D gene: TRBD2
V gene: TRBV6-6
CDR3 protein: CASSRLAGGNEQFF
CDR3 DNA: TGTGCCAGCAGCCGACTAGCGGGGGGAAATGAGCAGTTCTTC

J gene: TRBJ2-1
clone size: .
D gene: TRBD1
V gene: TRBV6-1
CDR3 protein: CATFEGAKEQFF
CDR3 DNA: TGTGCCACATTCGAGGGGGCGAAGGAGCAGTTCTTC

J gene: TRBJ1-3
clone size: .
D gene: .
V gene: TRBV5-1
CDR3 protein: CASSSGDSYSGNTIYF
CDR3 DNA: TGCGCCAGCAGCTCGGGGGACTCATACTCTGGAAACACCATATATTTT

J gene: TRBJ2-1
clone size: .
D gene: TRBD2
V gene: TRBV5-1
CDR3 protein: CASSLEAGGWSYNEQFF
CDR3 DNA: TGCGCCAGCAGCTTGGAAGCGGGAGGGTGGTCCTACAATGAGCAGTTCTTC

J gene: TRBJ1-1
clone size: .
D gene: .
V gene: TRBV27
CDR3 protein: CASSDIIGGRAFF
CDR3 DNA: TGTGCCAGCAGCGATATAATAGGTGGGAGAGCTTTCTTT

J gene: TRBJ2-1
clone size: .
D gene: .
V gene: TRBV29-1
CDR3 protein: CSVEDRSRLQNEQFF
CDR3 DNA: TGCAGCGTTGAAGACCGAAGTCGACTACAGAATGAGCAGTTCTTC